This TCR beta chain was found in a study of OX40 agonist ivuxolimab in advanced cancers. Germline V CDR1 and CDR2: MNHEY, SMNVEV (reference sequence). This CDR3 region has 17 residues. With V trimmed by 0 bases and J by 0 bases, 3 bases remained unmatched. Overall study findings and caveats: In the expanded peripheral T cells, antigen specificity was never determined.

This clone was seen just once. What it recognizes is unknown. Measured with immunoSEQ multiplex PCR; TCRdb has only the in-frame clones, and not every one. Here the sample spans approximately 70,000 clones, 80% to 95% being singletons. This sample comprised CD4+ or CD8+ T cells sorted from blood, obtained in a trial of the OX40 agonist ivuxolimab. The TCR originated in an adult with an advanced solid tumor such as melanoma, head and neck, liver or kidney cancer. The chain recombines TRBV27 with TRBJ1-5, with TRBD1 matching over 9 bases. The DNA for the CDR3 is TGTGCCAGCAGTTTATCGAGGACAGGGGTTAGCAATCAGCCCCAGCATTTT. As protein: CASSLSRTGVSNQPQHF.